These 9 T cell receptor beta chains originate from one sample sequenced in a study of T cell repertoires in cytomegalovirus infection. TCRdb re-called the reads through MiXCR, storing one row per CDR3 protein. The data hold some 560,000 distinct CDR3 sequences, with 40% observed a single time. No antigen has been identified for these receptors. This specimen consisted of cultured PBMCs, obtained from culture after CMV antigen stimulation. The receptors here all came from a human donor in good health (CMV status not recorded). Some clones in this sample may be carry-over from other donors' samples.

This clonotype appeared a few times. CDR3 sequence reads: CASSLWGQGTDTQYF. The CDR3 nucleotides read TGCGCCAGCAGCTTGTGGGGACAGGGGACAGATACGCAGTATTTT. The V gene is TRBV5-1, the J gene TRBJ2-3; 10 bases fit TRBD1. V shed 1 base and J 3 bases; nucleotides not matched to a gene: 2. Germline loops: CDR1 SGHRS, CDR2 YFSETQ. CDR3 length equals 15 residues.

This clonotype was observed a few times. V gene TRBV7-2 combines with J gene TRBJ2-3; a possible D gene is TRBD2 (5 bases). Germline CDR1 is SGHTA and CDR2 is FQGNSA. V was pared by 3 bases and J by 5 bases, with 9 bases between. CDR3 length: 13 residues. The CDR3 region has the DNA TGTGCCAGCAGCTTTGACCGGGAAGATACGCAGTATTTT. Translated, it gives CASSFDREDTQYF.

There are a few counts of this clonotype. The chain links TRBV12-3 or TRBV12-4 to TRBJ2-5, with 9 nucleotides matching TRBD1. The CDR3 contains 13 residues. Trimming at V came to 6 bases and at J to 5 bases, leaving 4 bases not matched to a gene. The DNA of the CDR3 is TGTGCCAGCAGCGCCGGGACAGGGGAGACCCAGTACTTC. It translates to CASSAGTGETQYF.

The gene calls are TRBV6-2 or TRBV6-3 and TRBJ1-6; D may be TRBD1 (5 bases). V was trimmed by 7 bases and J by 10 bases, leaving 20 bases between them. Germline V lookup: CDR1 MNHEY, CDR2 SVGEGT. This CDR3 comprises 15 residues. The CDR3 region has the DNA TGTGCCAGCACGGATCGGGACCGCCTACGATCACCCCTCCACTTT. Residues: CASTDRDRLRSPLHF.

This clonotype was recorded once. The CDR3 loop is CASTSRTHYEQYF. In DNA, the CDR3 is TGTGCCAGCACCAGCAGGACCCACTACGAGCAGTACTTC. J is TRBJ2-7 and V is TRBV6-2 or TRBV6-3; D ambiguous. V was trimmed by 7 bases and J by 3 bases, leaving 13 bases between them. There are 13 residues in the CDR3. Germline CDR1 reads MNHEY; CDR2 reads SVGEGT.

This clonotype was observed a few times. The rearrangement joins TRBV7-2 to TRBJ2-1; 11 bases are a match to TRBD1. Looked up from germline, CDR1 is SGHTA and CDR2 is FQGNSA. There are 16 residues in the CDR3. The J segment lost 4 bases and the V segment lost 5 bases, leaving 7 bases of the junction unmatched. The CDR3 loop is CASSITGTGGYNEQFF. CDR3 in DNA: TGTGCCAGCAGCATCACCGGGACAGGGGGTTACAATGAGCAGTTCTTC.

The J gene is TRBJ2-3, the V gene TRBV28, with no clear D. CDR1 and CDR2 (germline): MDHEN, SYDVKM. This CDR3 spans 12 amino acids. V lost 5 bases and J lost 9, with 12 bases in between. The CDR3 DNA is TGTGCCAGCAGTATCATCGGGCCCACGCAGTATTTT. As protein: CASSIIGPTQYF.

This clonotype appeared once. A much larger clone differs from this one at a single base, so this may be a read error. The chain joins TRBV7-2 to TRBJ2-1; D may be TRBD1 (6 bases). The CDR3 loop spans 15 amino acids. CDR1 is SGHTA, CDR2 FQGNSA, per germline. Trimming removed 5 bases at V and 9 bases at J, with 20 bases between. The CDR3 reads CASSTRGDLAGEQFF. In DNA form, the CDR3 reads TGTGCCAGCAGCACCAGGGGAGACCTAGCTGGTGAGCAGTTCTTC.

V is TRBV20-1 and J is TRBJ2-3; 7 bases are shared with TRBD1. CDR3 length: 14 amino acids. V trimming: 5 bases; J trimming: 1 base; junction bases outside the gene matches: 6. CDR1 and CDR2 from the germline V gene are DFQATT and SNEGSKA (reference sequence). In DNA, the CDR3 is TGCAGTGCTTACCCTACAGGGGGCACAGATACGCAGTATTTT. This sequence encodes CSAYPTGGTDTQYF.